The clone carrying this T cell receptor beta chain was seen ten or more times. The CDR3 has 17 residues. Germline assignment: CDR1 MNHEY and CDR2 SVGEGT. Trimming took off 2 bases at V and 1 base at J, with 14 bases between the two ends. Enrollees, about 18 to 90 years old, lived in some 24 US areas. Participant-given clinical history determined each cohort assignment. Assay used: immunoSEQ multiplex PCR; TCRdb lists only in-frame clones, some missing. The repertoire holds 150,000 to 200,000 clones, with around 87% as singletons. The entry originates in a study of blood T cell repertoires in COVID-19. About the research overall: In Cohort 3, a recovered donor had either two negative PCRs, clearance, or symptom resolution.

Sequenced: PBMCs or T cells enriched from blood (not recorded which). This clonotype originated in a woman between 40 and 50 years old in a cohort exposed to, infected with or recovered from COVID-19 (not recorded which). The chain links TRBV6-2 or TRBV6-3 to TRBJ2-2; tentative D call: TRBD2 (6 bases). CDR3 loop: CASSYLKSGQNTGELFF. The CDR3 DNA reads TGTGCCAGCAGTTACCTCAAAAGCGGGCAGAACACCGGGGAGCTGTTTTTT.